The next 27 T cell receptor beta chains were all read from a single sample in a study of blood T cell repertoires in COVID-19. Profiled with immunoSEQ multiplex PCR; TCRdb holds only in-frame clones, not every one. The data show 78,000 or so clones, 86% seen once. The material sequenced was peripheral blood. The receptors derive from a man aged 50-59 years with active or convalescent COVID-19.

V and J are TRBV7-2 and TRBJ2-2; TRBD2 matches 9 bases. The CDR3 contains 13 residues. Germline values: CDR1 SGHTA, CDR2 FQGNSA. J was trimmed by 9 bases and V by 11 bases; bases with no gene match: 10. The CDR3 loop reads CAGGPGLARELFF. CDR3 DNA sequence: TGTGCCGGGGGGCCGGGACTAGCCAGGGAGCTGTTTTTT. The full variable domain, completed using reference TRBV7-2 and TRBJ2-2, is GAGVSQSPSNKVTEKGKDVELRCDPISGHTALYWYRQSLGQGLEFLIYFQGNSAPDKSGLPSDRFSAERTGGSVSTLTIQRTQQEDSAVYLCAGGPGLARELFFGEGSRLTVL.

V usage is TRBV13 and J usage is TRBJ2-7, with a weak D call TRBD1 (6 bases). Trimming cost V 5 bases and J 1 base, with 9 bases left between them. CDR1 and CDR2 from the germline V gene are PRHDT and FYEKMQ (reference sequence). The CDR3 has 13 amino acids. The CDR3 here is CASSKQGSYEQYF. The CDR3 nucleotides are TGTGCCAGCAGCAAACAGGGTTCCTACGAGCAGTACTTC.

CDR3 amino acids: CASSSGGSSYNEQFF. CDR3 coding DNA: TGTGCCAGCAGTTCGGGGGGGAGTTCCTACAATGAGCAGTTCTTC. The rearrangement uses TRBV11-2 and TRBJ2-1; the match to TRBD2 covers 8 bases. This CDR3 has 15 residues. In germline, CDR1 is SGHAT, CDR2 FQNNGV. V lost 6 bases to trimming and J lost 1 base; unmatched junction nucleotides: 5.

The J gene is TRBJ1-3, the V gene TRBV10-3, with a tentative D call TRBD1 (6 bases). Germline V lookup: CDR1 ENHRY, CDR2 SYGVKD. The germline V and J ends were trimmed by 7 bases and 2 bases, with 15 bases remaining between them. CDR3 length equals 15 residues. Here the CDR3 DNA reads TGTGCCATCAAAGGGACACAGCTAGCTGGAAACACCATATATTTT. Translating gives CAIKGTQLAGNTIYF.

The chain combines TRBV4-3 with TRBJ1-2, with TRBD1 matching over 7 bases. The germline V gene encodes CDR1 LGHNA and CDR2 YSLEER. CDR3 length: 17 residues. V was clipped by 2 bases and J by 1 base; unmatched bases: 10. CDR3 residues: CASSQNSGTAFNYGYTF. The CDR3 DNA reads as TGCGCCAGCAGCCAAAATTCCGGGACAGCTTTTAACTATGGCTACACCTTC.

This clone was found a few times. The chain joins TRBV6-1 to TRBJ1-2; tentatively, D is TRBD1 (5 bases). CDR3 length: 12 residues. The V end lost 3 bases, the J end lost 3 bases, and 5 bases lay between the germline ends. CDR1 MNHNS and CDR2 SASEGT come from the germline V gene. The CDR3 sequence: CASSETDYGYTF. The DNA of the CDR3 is TGTGCCAGCAGTGAGACAGACTATGGCTACACCTTC.

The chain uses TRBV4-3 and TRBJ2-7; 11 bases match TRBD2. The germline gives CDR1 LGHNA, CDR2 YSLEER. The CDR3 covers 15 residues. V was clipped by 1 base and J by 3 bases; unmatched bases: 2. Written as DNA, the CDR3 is TGCGCCAGCAGCCAAGGGACTAGCGGGTTCTACGAGCAGTACTTC. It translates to CASSQGTSGFYEQYF.

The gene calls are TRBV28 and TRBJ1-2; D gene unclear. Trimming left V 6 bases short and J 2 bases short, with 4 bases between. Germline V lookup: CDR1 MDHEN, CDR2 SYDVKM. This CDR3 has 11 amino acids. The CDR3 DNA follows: TGTGCCAGCAGGACAAACTATGGCTACACCTTC. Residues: CASRTNYGYTF.

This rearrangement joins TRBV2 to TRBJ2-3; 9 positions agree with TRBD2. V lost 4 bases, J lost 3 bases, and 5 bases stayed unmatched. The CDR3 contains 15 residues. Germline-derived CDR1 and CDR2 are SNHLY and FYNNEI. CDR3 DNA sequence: TGTGCCAGCAGTGGCGGGGGGGCCGGTACAGATACGCAGTATTTT. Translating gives CASSGGGAGTDTQYF.

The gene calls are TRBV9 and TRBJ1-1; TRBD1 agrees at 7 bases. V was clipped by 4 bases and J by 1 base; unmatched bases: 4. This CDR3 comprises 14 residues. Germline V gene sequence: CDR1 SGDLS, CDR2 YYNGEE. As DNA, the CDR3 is TGTGCCAGCAGCTCATGGACAGGGAACACTGAAGCTTTCTTT. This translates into CASSSWTGNTEAFF. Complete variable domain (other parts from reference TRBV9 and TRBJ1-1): DSGVTQTPKHLITATGQRVTLRCSPRSGDLSVYWYQQSLDQGLQFLIQYYNGEERAKGNILERFSAQQFPDLHSELNLSSLELGDSALYFCASSSWTGNTEAFFGQGTRLTVV.

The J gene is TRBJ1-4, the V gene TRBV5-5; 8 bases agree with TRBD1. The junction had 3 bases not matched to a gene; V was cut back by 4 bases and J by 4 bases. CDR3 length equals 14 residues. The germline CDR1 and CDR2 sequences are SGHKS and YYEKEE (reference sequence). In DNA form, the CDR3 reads TGTGCCAGCAGCATAGGACAGGGTAATGAAAAACTGTTTTTT. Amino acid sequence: CASSIGQGNEKLFF. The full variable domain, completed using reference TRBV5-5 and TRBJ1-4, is DAGVTQSPTHLIKTRGQQVTLRCSPISGHKSVSWYQQVLGQGPQFIFQYYEKEERGRGNFPDRFSARQFPNYSSELNVNALLLGDSALYLCASSIGQGNEKLFFGSGTQLSVL.

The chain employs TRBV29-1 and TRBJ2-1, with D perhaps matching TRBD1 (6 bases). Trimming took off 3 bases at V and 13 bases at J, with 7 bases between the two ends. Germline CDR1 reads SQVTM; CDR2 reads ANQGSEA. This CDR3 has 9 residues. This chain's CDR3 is CSVEDSQFF. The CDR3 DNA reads TGCAGCGTTGAGGACAGCCAGTTCTTC.

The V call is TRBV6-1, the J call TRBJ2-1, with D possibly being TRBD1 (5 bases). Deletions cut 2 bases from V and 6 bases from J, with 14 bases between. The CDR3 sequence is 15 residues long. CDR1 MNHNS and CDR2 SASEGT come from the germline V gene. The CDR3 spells CASSEFDSSVNEQFF. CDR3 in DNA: TGTGCCAGCAGTGAATTCGACAGTTCTGTCAATGAGCAGTTCTTC.

CDR3 coding DNA: TGTGCCAGCAGTCCAGCAGGGGATCAGCCCCAGCATTTT. This translates into CASSPAGDQPQHF. The J gene is TRBJ1-5, the V gene TRBV12-3 or TRBV12-4; the D gene is possibly TRBD1 (6 bases). Trimming cost V 5 bases and J 5 bases, with 10 bases left between them. CDR3 length: 13 residues.

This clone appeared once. The CDR3 region is CASSLSQGGNQPQHF. The CDR3 nucleotides read TGTGCCAGCAGTTTATCTCAGGGGGGCAATCAGCCCCAGCATTTT. The rearrangement joins TRBV28 to TRBJ1-5; 7 nucleotides align to TRBD1. Germline V CDR1 and CDR2: MDHEN, SYDVKM. This CDR3 is 15 amino acids long. V was clipped by 1 base and J by 2 bases; unmatched bases: 2.

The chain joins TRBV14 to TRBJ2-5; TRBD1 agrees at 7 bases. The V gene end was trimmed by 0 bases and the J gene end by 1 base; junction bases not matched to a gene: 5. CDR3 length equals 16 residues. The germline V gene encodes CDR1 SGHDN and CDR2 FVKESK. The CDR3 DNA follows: TGTGCCAGCAGCCAAGAGACAGGGACCTTCCAAGAGACCCAGTACTTC. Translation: CASSQETGTFQETQYF.

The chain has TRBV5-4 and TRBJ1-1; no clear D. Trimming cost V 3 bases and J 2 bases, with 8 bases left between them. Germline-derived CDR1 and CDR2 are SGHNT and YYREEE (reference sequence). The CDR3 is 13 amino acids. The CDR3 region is CASSSGINTEAFF. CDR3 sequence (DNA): TGTGCCAGCAGCTCCGGGATTAACACTGAAGCTTTCTTT.

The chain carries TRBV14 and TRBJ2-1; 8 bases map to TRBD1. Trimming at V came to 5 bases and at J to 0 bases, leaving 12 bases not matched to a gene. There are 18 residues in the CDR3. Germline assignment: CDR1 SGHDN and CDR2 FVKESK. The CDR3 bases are TGTGCCAGCAGCGTCCGGACAGGGTCTCTGAGCTCCTACAATGAGCAGTTCTTC. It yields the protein CASSVRTGSLSSYNEQFF.

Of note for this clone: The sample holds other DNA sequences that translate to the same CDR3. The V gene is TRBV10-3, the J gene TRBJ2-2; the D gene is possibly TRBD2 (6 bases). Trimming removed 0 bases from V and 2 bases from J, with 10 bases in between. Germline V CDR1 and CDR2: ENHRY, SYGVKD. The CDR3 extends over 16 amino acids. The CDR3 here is CAISESGGRNTGELFF. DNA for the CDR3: TGTGCCATCAGTGAGTCGGGGGGTAGAAACACCGGGGAGCTGTTTTTT.

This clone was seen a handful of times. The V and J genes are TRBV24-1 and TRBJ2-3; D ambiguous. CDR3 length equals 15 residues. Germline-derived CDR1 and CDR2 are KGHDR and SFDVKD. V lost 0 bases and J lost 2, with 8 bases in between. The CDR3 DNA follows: TGTGCCACCAGTGATTTGACAGAATACACAGATACGCAGTATTTT. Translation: CATSDLTEYTDTQYF.

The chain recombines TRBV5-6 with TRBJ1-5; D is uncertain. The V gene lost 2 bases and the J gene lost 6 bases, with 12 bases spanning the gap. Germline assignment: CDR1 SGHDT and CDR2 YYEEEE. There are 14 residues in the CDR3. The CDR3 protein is CASSFYTAGQPQHF. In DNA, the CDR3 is TGTGCCAGCAGCTTCTACACCGCGGGTCAGCCCCAGCATTTT.

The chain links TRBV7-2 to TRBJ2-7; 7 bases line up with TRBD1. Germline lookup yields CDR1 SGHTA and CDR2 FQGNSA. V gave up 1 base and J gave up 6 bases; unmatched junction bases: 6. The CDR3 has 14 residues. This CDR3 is CASSLDRGSGEQYF. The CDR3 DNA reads TGTGCCAGCAGCTTAGACAGGGGATCAGGCGAGCAGTACTTC.

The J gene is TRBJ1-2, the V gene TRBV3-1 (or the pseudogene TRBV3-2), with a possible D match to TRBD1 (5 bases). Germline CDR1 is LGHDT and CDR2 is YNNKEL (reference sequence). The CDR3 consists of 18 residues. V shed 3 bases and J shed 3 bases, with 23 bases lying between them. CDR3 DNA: TGTGCCAGCAGCCACTTACACGGGGGGGTATACCCTTACTATGGCTACACCTTC. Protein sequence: CASSHLHGGVYPYYGYTF.

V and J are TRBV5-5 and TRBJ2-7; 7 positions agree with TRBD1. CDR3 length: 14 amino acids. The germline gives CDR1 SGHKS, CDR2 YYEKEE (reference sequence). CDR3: CTSRPPGQSYEQYV. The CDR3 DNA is TGTACCAGCAGACCCCCGGGACAGTCCTACGAGCAGTACGTC.

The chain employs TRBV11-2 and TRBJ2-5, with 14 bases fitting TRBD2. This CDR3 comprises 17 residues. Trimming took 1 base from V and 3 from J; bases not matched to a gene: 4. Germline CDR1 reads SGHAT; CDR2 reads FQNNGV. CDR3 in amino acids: CASSLAGLAGVKETQYF. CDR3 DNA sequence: TGTGCCAGCAGCTTAGCGGGACTAGCGGGGGTTAAAGAGACCCAGTACTTC.

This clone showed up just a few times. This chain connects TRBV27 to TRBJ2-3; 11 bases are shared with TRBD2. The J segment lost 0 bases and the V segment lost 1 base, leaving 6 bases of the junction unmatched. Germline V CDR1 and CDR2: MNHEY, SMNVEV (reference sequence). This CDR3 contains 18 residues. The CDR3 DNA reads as TGTGCCAGCAGTTTATTAGCGGGGGGGTCCTCTAGCACAGATACGCAGTATTTT. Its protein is CASSLLAGGSSSTDTQYF.

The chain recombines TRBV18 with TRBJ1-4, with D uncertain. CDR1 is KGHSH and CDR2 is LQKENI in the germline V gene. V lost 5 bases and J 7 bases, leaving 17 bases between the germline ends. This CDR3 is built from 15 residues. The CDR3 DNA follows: TGTGCCAGCTCATCGGCGGGGAGTATAAGTGAAAAACTGTTTTTT. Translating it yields CASSSAGSISEKLFF.